The 20 T cell receptor beta chains in this list originate from one sample, sequenced in a study of shared clonotypes between healthy human individuals. Sequencing was performed with immunoSEQ multiplex PCR; in TCRdb, only in-frame clones are kept and a portion is missing. The sample carries more than 2,000,000 clones, approximately 95% recorded once. The sequenced material came from naive CD4+ T cells from PBMCs. The subset: CD45RA+ positively selected. All receptors derive from a man aged 18 to 35 in good health. Some clones in this sample may be carry-over from other donors' samples.

This clone was observed a few times. The V and J genes are TRBV27 and TRBJ1-1, with D possibly matching TRBD1 (6 bases). The V end was cut by 5 bases, the J end by 3 bases, with 10 bases between. CDR3 length: 13 residues. Germline V CDR1 and CDR2: MNHEY, SMNVEV (reference sequence). The CDR3 protein is CASSRNRDTEAFF. The CDR3 coding sequence is TGTGCCAGCAGTCGTAACAGGGACACTGAAGCTTTCTTT.

The chain uses TRBV6-5 and TRBJ2-1; TRBD1 aligns across 7 bases. The CDR3 totals 15 residues. In germline, CDR1 is MNHEY, CDR2 SVGAGI. V shed 5 bases, J shed 7 bases, and the junction held 11 bases outside the gene matches. The chain's CDR3 is CASSRQGPLMNEQFF. DNA of the CDR3: TGTGCCAGCAGTAGACAGGGCCCCCTTATGAATGAGCAGTTCTTC.

In regard to this clone: The sample carries other DNA sequences with the same CDR3. The chain has TRBV7-2 and TRBJ1-1; no firm D call. Germline CDR1 reads SGHTA; CDR2 reads FQGNSA. The CDR3 spans 14 residues. The V end lost 0 bases, the J end lost 1 base, and 6 bases lay between the germline ends. This chain's CDR3 is CASSLAGRNTEAFF. CDR3 DNA sequence: TGTGCCAGCAGCTTAGCCGGCCGGAACACTGAAGCTTTCTTT.

This clone came up once. V usage is TRBV9 and J usage is TRBJ2-7; 9 bases line up with TRBD1. Germline V CDR1 and CDR2: SGDLS, YYNGEE. CDR3 length: 13 residues. J gave up 5 bases and V 6 bases, and 6 bases lay outside the gene matches. The CDR3 loop is CASNSGTGNEQYF. Here the CDR3 DNA reads TGTGCCAGCAACTCCGGGACAGGGAACGAGCAGTACTTC. The whole variable domain, filled in from reference TRBV9 and TRBJ2-7, reads DSGVTQTPKHLITATGQRVTLRCSPRSGDLSVYWYQQSLDQGLQFLIQYYNGEERAKGNILERFSAQQFPDLHSELNLSSLELGDSALYFCASNSGTGNEQYFGPGTRLTVT.

The V and J genes are TRBV5-1 and TRBJ2-1; D possibly corresponds to TRBD2 (6 bases). With 1 base removed from V and 10 bases from J, the gap between germline ends came to 18 bases. Germline CDR1 SGHRS, CDR2 YFSETQ. The CDR3 runs 15 residues. Written as DNA, the CDR3 is TGCGCCAGCAGCTTGATAATTAGTGGGAGGAACGAGCAGTTCTTC. Its translation: CASSLIISGRNEQFF.

This sequence joins TRBV4-2 and TRBJ2-1, with D possibly being TRBD2 (7 bases). CDR3 length: 15 amino acids. CDR1 LGHNA and CDR2 YNFKEQ come from the germline V gene. V lost 3 bases to trimming and J lost 4 bases, with 13 bases between them. The chain's CDR3 is CASSHEGGGYNEQFF. Here the CDR3 DNA reads TGTGCCAGCAGCCACGAGGGGGGGGGTTACAATGAGCAGTTCTTC.

This chain uses TRBV13 with TRBJ1-2, with TRBD1 identical over 10 bases. V shed 5 bases and J 7 bases; nucleotides not matched to a gene: 16. The CDR3 consists of 17 residues. The germline CDR1 and CDR2 sequences are PRHDT and FYEKMQ (reference sequence). The CDR3 nucleotides are TGTGCCAGCAGCCTCAGACCTCTTAGACAGGGGGCAGTTGGCTACACCTTC. Residues: CASSLRPLRQGAVGYTF.

This rearrangement joins TRBV15 to TRBJ2-4, with D possibly matching TRBD2 (6 bases). V lost 0 bases and J 1 base, leaving 10 bases between the germline ends. This CDR3 contains 16 residues. The germline V gene has CDR1 LNHNV and CDR2 YYDKDF (reference sequence). CDR3 sequence reads: CATSRDWDLAKNIQYF. CDR3 bases: TGTGCCACCAGCAGAGATTGGGACTTGGCCAAAAACATTCAGTACTTC.

V usage is TRBV6-5 and J usage is TRBJ1-3, with no clear D. The CDR3 has 15 residues. V gave up 2 bases and J gave up 0 bases, with 8 bases separating them. Germline V gene data show CDR1 as MNHEY and CDR2 as SVGAGI. The CDR3 loop is CASSYQTRSGNTIYF. Written as DNA, the CDR3 is TGTGCCAGCAGTTACCAGACTCGCTCTGGAAACACCATATATTTT.

The rearrangement joins TRBV28 to TRBJ1-5; TRBD1 is a possible D gene (6 bases). Trimming left V 2 bases short and J 5 bases short, with 10 bases between. CDR1 and CDR2 (germline): MDHEN, SYDVKM. The CDR3 is made up of 14 amino acids. This CDR3 is CASSLGDTYQPQHF. The CDR3 DNA reads TGTGCCAGCAGTTTAGGGGACACCTATCAGCCCCAGCATTTT.

V and J are TRBV6-6 and TRBJ2-7; TRBD1 matches at 7 bases. V lost 5 bases and J lost 3; bases outside the gene matches: 13. CDR3 length: 16 amino acids. Germline V gene data show CDR1 as MNHNY and CDR2 as SVGAGI (reference sequence). The CDR3 is CASSRLIRDSRYEQYF. CDR3 DNA sequence: TGTGCCAGCAGTAGACTAATCCGGGACAGTCGCTACGAGCAGTACTTC.

The V call is TRBV19, the J call TRBJ2-6; D is unclear. Germline CDR1 is LNHDA and CDR2 is SQIVND (reference sequence). The CDR3 sequence is 14 residues long. V gave up 2 bases and J gave up 0 bases, with 2 bases separating them. CDR3 in amino acids: CASSINSGANVLTF. For the CDR3, the DNA is TGTGCCAGTAGTATAAACTCTGGGGCCAACGTCCTGACTTTC.

V is TRBV2 and J is TRBJ2-4; tentative D call: TRBD2 (5 bases). V was clipped by 8 bases and J by 3 bases, with 11 bases between them. The CDR3 runs 13 residues. From germline, CDR1 is SNHLY and CDR2 FYNNEI. CDR3 in DNA: TGTGCCAGCTTCTCGGGAATCAAAAACATTCAGTACTTC. This encodes CASFSGIKNIQYF. The variable domain in full, completed from reference TRBV2 and TRBJ2-4, reads EPEVTQTPSHQVTQMGQEVILRCVPISNHLYFYWYRQILGQKVEFLVSFYNNEISEKSEIFDDQFSVERPDGSNFTLKIRSTKLEDSAMYFCASFSGIKNIQYFGAGTRLSVL.

This clone was picked up a small number of times. The V and J genes are TRBV28 and TRBJ1-5; TRBD1 might be the D (5 bases). The CDR3 runs 12 residues. Germline V gene sequence: CDR1 MDHEN, CDR2 SYDVKM. The germline V and J ends were trimmed by 10 bases and 4 bases, with 11 bases remaining between them. DNA for the CDR3: TGTGCCATAGGGGTGGGAAATCAGCCCCAGCATTTT. Its protein is CAIGVGNQPQHF. The variable domain in full, completed from reference TRBV28 and TRBJ1-5, reads DVKVTQSSRYLVKRTGEKVFLECVQDMDHENMFWYRQDPGLGLRLIYFSYDVKMKEKGDIPEGYSVSREKKERFSLILESASTNQTSMYLCAIGVGNQPQHFGDGTRLSIL.

V is TRBV7-7 and J is TRBJ2-7, with TRBD1 as a possible D gene (8 bases). The CDR3 runs to 14 residues. V lost 6 bases and J 2 bases, leaving 14 bases between the germline ends. Germline V gene sequence: CDR1 SSHAT, CDR2 FNYEAQ (reference sequence). CDR3 residues: CASRNRGRAYEQYF. The CDR3 coding sequence is TGTGCCAGCAGGAACAGGGGGAGGGCCTACGAGCAGTACTTC.

The rearrangement joins TRBV7-9 to TRBJ1-1; no clear D. Germline loops: CDR1 SEHNR, CDR2 FQNEAQ (reference sequence). V was shortened by 1 base and J by 3 bases, with 9 bases between the two germline ends. This CDR3 comprises 14 residues. As DNA, the CDR3 is TGTGCCAGCAGCTTAGAGCGCGCCTACACTGAAGCTTTCTTT. Translated, it gives CASSLERAYTEAFF. Filled out from reference TRBV7-9 and TRBJ1-1, the complete variable domain reads DTGVSQNPRHKITKRGQNVTFRCDPISEHNRLYWYRQTLGQGPEFLTYFQNEAQLEKSRLLSDRFSAERPKGSFSTLEIQRTEQGDSAMYLCASSLERAYTEAFFGQGTRLTVV.

The J gene is TRBJ2-7, the V gene TRBV5-1, with TRBD2 identical over 8 bases. Germline trimming cut 4 bases from V and 3 bases from J; bases unmatched to any gene: 9. From germline, CDR1 is SGHRS and CDR2 YFSETQ. The CDR3 spans 15 residues. The CDR3 loop reads CASSHQRGQGYEQYF. DNA for the CDR3: TGCGCCAGCAGCCACCAGCGGGGGCAGGGCTACGAGCAGTACTTC.

The chain has TRBV5-1 and TRBJ2-2; unclear D gene. This CDR3 comprises 14 residues. V gave up 3 bases and J gave up 1 base, with 7 bases separating them. Germline assignment: CDR1 SGHRS and CDR2 YFSETQ. DNA for the CDR3: TGCGCCAGCAGCTACGACTGGAACACCGGGGAGCTGTTTTTT. Translated, it gives CASSYDWNTGELFF.

The chain links TRBV7-3 to TRBJ2-2; TRBD1 is a possible D gene (5 bases). This CDR3 has 14 amino acids. The germline CDR1 and CDR2 sequences are SGHTA and FQGTGA. V gave up 1 base and J gave up 5 bases, with 8 bases separating them. In DNA form, the CDR3 reads TGTGCCAGCAGCTTAAAGGGGCTTACCGGGGAGCTGTTTTTT. It yields the protein CASSLKGLTGELFF. The whole variable domain, remainder taken from reference TRBV7-3 and TRBJ2-2, is GAGVSQTPSNKVTEKGKYVELRCDPISGHTALYWYRQSLGQGPEFLIYFQGTGAADDSGLPNDRFFAVRPEGSVSTLKIQRTERGDSAVYLCASSLKGLTGELFFGEGSRLTVL.

The J gene is TRBJ2-5, the V gene TRBV14; 8 bases are shared with TRBD1. CDR1 SGHDN and CDR2 FVKESK come from the germline V gene. Losses at the gene ends were 4 bases for V and 4 bases for J; bases not matched to a gene: 11. This CDR3 spans 16 amino acids. The CDR3 nucleotides are TGTGCCAGCAGCCGGATAGGACAGGGTAGGGGAGAGACCCAGTACTTC. Its protein product is CASSRIGQGRGETQYF.